The present entry profiles one TCR beta chain with its context. These data originate in a study of control samples from healthy donors and cancer patients. Some clones are missing from TCRdb's copy, which holds only in-frame ones; the method was immunoSEQ multiplex PCR. The repertoire holds some 150,000 clones, with approximately 94% as singletons. CDR3 length equals 15 residues. Looked up from germline, CDR1 is SGHNT and CDR2 is YYREEE (reference sequence). Trimming left V 0 bases short and J 0 bases short, with 10 bases between. V usage is TRBV5-4 and J usage is TRBJ2-7; D is unresolved. Input material: PBMCs. This receptor was identified in a man aged 55 to 70 with colorectal cancer. CDR3 residues: CASSLAARSSYEQYF. The CDR3 DNA reads TGTGCCAGCAGCTTGGCCGCCAGGAGCTCCTACGAGCAGTACTTC.